This T cell receptor beta chain was obtained from a study of T-cell memory formation after mild COVID-19 (dated by TCRdb to the early 2020s). For the wider study: TCR sequence clusters from the two donors were found to be largely donor specific. T-cell clones expanding and contracting after mild COVID-19 in two donors were tracked by longitudinal TCRalpha and TCRbeta repertoire sequencing. Two young, previously healthy adult volunteers made up the cohort, one male and one female.

Beyond this particular receptor, the publication reports: The detection of some responding clones in pre-infection memory suggests that pre-existing cross-reactive memory T cells joined the SARS-CoV-2 response. The study covered only a couple of mild cases, and larger cohorts including severe cases with pre-infection samples were considered necessary. The second-wave clones that peaked on day 37 were not confirmed to be SARS-CoV-2 specific. From day 15 to 85, contracting clones showed balanced CD4/CD8 phenotypes, whereas a second wave of clones that expanded from day 15 to 37 leaned towards CD4+. Contracting CD4+ clones were located mainly in the CM and EM memory subsets, whereas CD8+ clones were found to be enriched in EMRA.

PBMCs were isolated by Ficoll-Paque density gradient centrifugation. Sequencing instrument: Illumina NovaSeq 6000. TCRalpha and TCRbeta cDNA libraries were constructed by 5'RACE with constant-segment primers, with sample barcodes and unique molecular identifiers being introduced. RNA was extracted from every sample with Trizol reagent. Library amplification was performed in two PCR steps, and a second sample barcode and Illumina TruSeq adapters were introduced in the second step. Libraries were sequenced on an Illumina NovaSeq with 2 x 150 bp paired-end reads. As for how the authors treated the data: Reads were demultiplexed and collapsed into UMI-guided consensus sequences with migec v1.2.7. Using mixcr v2.1.11, UMI consensuses were aligned to TRA and TRB V and J templates and then assembled into clonotypes. Clonotypes were classified as expanded or contracted when called significant by both edgeR and NoisET, with noise models trained on biological replicates. For edgeR calls, the thresholds were a false discovery rate-adjusted p below 0.01 and a log2 fold-change of 1. As an exploratory analysis of dynamics, max-normalized trajectories of the 1000 most abundant clonotypes were examined by PCA with hierarchical clustering. Separately sequenced CD4+ and CD8+ repertoires were used to assign a CD4 or CD8 phenotype to each responding clone. In TCRdb, the public reads were trimmed at Q25 with fastp and aligned with MiXCR, with productive beta chains retained. Identical CDR3 proteins give one entry, which carries the most common genes and DNA. The V and J calls follow TCRdb's processing rather than the paper's. Recorded for this sample are 49,000 or so distinct CDR3 sequences; 7% to 8% of them occurred a single time. Clones ranked in the top ten supply approximately 1.5% of the sample.

This clonotype appeared a few times. Which antigen it targets is not known. Base qualities are not provided; no much larger clone lies one nucleotide away. The CDR3 measures 16 amino acids from cysteine to phenylalanine. Only CDR3 DNA remains: 48 bases, in frame from the first base. CDR1 and CDR2 were assigned from the germline V gene as SGHVS and FQNEAQ. Cut back by 3 bases and 0 bases, the V and J ends lie 14 bases apart. The sample comprised PBMCs or a T cell subset sorted from them (not recorded which). The chain joins TRBV7-8 to TRBJ2-5; possibly the D gene is TRBD1, per 5 matching bases. The sequence was collected from a man aged 18 to 35 who had mild COVID-19 (a few samples of this study predate the infection). The sample titles of this study are shuffled in the database, so cell type and time point are left out; the donor was told from shared clones. The DNA sequence is TGTGCCAGCAGCTTTCGGGCAGGGATTAACCAAGAGACCCAGTACTTC. Translated, this gives CASSFRAGINQETQYF.